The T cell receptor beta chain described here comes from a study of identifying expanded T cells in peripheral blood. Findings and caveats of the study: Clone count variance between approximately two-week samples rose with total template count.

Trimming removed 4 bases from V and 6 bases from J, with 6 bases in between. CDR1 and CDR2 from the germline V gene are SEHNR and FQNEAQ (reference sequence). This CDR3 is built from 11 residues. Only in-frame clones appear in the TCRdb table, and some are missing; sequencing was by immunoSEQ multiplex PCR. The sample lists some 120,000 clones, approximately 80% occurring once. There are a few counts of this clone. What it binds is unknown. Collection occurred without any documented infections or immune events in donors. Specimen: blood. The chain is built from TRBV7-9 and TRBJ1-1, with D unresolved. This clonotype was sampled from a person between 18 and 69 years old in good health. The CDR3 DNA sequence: TGTGCCAGCAGCTGGAGTTCTGAAGCTTTCTTT. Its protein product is CASSWSSEAFF.